This TCR beta chain was identified during a study of radiotherapy plus CTLA-4 blockade in lung cancer. Findings and limits, study-wide: In blood, TCR clones derived from the tumor expanded after radiotherapy plus ipilimumab.

The table lists this clone with a few counts. Its antigen remains unidentified. Focal radiation plus CTLA-4 blockade with ipilimumab was administered to patients who had chemo-refractory metastatic non-small-cell lung cancer. The protocol was immunoSEQ multiplex PCR, while the TCRdb copy is restricted to in-frame clones and leaves out a portion. There are approximately 99,000 clones in the sample; 88% occur only once, and roughly 4.9% lies in the top ten. The CDR3 is 15 amino acids. J was trimmed by 2 bases and V by 1 base; bases with no gene match: 5. Germline loops: CDR1 MNHNS, CDR2 SASEGT. The TCR sequence derives from a human donor with non-small cell lung cancer that progressed on radiotherapy plus ipilimumab. Sequences were derived from peripheral blood, sampled from a patient treated with radiotherapy plus ipilimumab. The chain employs TRBV6-1 and TRBJ2-7; 7 nucleotides agree with TRBD2. The CDR3: CASSEGSSGTYEQYF. The CDR3 DNA reads as TGTGCCAGCAGTGAAGGGTCTAGCGGAACCTACGAGCAGTACTTC.